A few counts support the clone carrying this T cell receptor (beta chain). Its antigen is unidentified. The PCR contained 60 Vbeta and 13 Jbeta primers. Data came from immunoSEQ multiplex PCR; TCRdb stores just in-frame clones and leaves some out. This sample has roughly 150,000 clones, with around 78% found just once. The entry originates in a study of cytomegalovirus exposure and HLA in healthy donors. Study results and limitations: It is likely that the observed cluster of highly shared sequence variants was a sequencing artifact. Rates of TCR association differed by HLA locus in a later analysis, with DRB1 highest and HLA-C lowest. Some V segments (TRBV6-2 and TRBV6-3 among them) were excluded as indistinguishable. While the bulk of TCR sequences proved rare, some public TCRs turned up in many donors.

The CDR3 is made up of 14 amino acids. V lost 8 bases and J lost 6, with 14 bases in between. The germline V gene encodes CDR1 LNHNV and CDR2 YYDKDF (reference sequence). Sequenced: PBMCs. The chain carries TRBV15 and TRBJ1-6, with D unclear. This TCR was sampled from a woman in her 40s in good health and CMV-seropositive. The CDR3 sequence is CATSGSRVNSPLHF. The CDR3 DNA reads TGTGCCACCTCCGGTAGCCGGGTTAATTCACCCCTCCACTTT.